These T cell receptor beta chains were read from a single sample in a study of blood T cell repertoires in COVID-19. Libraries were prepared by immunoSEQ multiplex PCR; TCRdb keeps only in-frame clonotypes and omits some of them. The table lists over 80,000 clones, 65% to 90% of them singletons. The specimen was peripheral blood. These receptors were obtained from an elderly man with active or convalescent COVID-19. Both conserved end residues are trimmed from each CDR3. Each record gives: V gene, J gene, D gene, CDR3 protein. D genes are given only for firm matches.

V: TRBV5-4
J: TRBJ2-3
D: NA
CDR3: ASSLTGSTDTQY

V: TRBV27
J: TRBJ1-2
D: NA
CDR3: ASSFGRNSNYGYT

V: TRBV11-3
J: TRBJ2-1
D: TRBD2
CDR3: ASSSLAGAGEQF

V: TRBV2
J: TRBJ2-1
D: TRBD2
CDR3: ASSVLAGVSNNEQF

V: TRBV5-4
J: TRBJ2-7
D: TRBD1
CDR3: ASSPGTGWYEQY

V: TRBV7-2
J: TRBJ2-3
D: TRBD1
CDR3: ASSLALVGGSTDTQY

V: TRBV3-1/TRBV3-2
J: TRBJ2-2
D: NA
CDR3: ASSQPRPAVVTGELF

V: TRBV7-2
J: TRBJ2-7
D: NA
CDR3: ASSLTRLSSYEQY

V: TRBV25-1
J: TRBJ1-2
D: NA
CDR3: ASSGVSGYT

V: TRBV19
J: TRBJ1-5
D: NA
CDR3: ASSIFELGGQPQH

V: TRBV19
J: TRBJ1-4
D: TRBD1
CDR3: ASSLDRGNEKLF

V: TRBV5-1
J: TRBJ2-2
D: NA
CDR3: ASSLLAGNTGELF

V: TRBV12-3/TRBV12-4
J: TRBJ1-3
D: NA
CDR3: ASSFSSGNTIY

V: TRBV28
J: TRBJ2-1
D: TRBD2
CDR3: ATSSGSYNEQF

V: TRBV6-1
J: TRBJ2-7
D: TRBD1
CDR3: ASRPGQGAYEQY

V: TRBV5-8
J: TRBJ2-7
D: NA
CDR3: ASSLTGRPGEQY

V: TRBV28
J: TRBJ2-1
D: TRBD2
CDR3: ASMTSLDYEQF

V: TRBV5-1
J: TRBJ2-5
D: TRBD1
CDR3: ASSPWDSWQETQY

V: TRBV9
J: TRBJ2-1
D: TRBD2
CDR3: ASSVAGGFYEQF

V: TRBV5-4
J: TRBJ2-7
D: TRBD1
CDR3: ASSNRDSSYEQY

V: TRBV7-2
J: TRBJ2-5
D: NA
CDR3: ASSRAQETQY

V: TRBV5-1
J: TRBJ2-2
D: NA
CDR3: ASSRTTTNTGELF

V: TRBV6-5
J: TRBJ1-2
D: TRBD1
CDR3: ASRRQGEDYGYT

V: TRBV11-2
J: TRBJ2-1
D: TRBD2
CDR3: ASRGTSGSYNEQF

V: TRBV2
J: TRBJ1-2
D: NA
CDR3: ASSEIQIYGYT

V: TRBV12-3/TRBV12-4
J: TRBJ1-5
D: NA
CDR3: ASSFSGDQPQH

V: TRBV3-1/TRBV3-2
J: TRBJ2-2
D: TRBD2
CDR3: ASSQAASGSANTGELF

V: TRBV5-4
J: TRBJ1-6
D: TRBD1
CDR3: ASSAGTVNSPLH

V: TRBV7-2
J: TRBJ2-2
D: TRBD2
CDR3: ASSLVTGLAGGGELF

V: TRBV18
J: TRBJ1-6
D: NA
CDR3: ASSPRTEAFNSPLH

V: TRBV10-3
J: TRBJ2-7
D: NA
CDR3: ATKSGDGREQY

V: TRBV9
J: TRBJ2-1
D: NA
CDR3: ASSVSRGHEQF

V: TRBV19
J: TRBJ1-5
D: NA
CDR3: ASSPSRDQPQH

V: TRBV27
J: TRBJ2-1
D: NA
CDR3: ASRGPGHLYNEQF

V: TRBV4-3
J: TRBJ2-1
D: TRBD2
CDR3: ASSPSSGRYNEQF

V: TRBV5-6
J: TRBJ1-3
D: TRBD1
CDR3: ASSTGSGGGGNTIY

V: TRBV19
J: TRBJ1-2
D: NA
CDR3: ASSIAARQYGYT

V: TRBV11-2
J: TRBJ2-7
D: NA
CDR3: ASSLGGYPSYEQY

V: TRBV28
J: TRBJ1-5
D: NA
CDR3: AVGAYQPQH

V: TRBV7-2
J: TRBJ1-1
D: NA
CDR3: ASSLAGGGGQAF

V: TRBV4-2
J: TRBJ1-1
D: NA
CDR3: ASSQPHYRGNTEAF

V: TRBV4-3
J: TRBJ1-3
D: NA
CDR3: ASSQDPVSGNTIY

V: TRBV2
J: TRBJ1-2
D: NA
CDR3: ASREGVYGYT

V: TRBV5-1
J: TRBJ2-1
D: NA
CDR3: ASSLASGSYNEQF

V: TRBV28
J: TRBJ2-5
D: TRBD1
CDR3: ASSHNSDRDETQY

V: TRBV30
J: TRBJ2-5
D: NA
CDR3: AWSNRDKGTQY

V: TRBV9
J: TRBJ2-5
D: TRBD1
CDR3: ASSVGTEETQY

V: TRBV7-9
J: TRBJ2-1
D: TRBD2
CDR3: ASSSKGGSYNEQF

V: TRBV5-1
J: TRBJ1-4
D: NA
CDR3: ASSSPDRGEKLF

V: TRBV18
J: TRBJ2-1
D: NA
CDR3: ASSLAGSYNEQF

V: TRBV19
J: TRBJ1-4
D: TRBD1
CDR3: ATLPDRGEEKLF

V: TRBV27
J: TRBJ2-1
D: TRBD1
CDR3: ASTVWTGSYNEQF

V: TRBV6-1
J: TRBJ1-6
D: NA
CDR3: ASSESPAVYNSPLH